The 4 T cell receptor beta chains given below trace back to one sample, sequenced in a study of blood T cell repertoires in COVID-19. Assay: immunoSEQ multiplex PCR; the TCRdb copy retains only in-frame clones and omits some. The sample gives some 100,000 clones, 70% to 90% of which show up once; approximately 8.7% is in the top ten. Input material: peripheral blood. The receptors were gathered from a woman in her sixties or seventies with acute or convalescent COVID-19.

This clone was seen just once. DNA of the CDR3: TGCGCCAGTTCATCGGGGGGGGCCGATACGCAGTATTTT. It yields the protein CASSSGGADTQYF. This rearrangement joins TRBV4-1 to TRBJ2-3, with 8 bases identical to TRBD2. Germline V lookup: CDR1 MGHRA, CDR2 YSYEKL. Germline trimming cut 9 bases from V and 6 bases from J; bases unmatched to any gene: 8. The CDR3 runs 13 residues.

The rearrangement links TRBV5-1 to TRBJ2-5; D perhaps matches TRBD1 (5 bases). V was clipped by 0 bases and J by 2 bases, with 8 bases between them. Germline values: CDR1 SGHRS, CDR2 YFSETQ. The CDR3 covers 14 residues. The CDR3, as DNA: TGCGCCAGCAGCTTGGACAGGCGACAAGAGACCCAGTACTTC. Translated, it gives CASSLDRRQETQYF.

This clone was seen only a few times. The V call is TRBV7-9, the J call TRBJ1-1; 7 bases fit TRBD1. CDR3 length equals 16 residues. V shed 2 bases and J 5 bases; nucleotides not matched to a gene: 11. The germline gives CDR1 SEHNR, CDR2 FQNEAQ (reference sequence). The CDR3: CASSLTPGGPWTEAFF. DNA of the CDR3: TGTGCCAGCAGCTTAACCCCAGGGGGACCGTGGACTGAAGCTTTCTTT.

The gene calls are TRBV6-1 and TRBJ1-3, with a possible D match to TRBD1 (6 bases). Germline CDR1 is MNHNS and CDR2 is SASEGT. V was cut by 2 bases and J by 0 bases, with 8 bases left in between. This CDR3 has 15 residues. The CDR3 coding sequence is TGTGCCAGCAGTGAATGGACAGCCTCTGGAAACACCATATATTTT. Translated: CASSEWTASGNTIYF.